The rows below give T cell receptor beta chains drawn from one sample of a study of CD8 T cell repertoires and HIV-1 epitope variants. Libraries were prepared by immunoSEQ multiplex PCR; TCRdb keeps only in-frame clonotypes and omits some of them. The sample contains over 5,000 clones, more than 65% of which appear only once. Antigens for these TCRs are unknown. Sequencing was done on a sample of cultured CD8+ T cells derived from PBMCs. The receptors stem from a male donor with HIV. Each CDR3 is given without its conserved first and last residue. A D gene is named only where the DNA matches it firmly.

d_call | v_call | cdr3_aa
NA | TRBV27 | ASSLSPRAGLNEKLF
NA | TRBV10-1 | ASSAFSLRGVTDGYT
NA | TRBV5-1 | ASSLDGNQPQH
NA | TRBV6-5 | ASSYSQGSSGNTIY
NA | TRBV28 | ASRPPLQNTEAF
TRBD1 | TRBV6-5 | AALTGAGNTIY
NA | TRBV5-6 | ASSVGAGELF
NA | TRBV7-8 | ASSPIGGWDSNTEAF
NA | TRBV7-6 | ASSFGEGSNQPQH
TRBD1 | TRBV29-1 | SVRTGCFSCSYNSPLH
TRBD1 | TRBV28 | ASSLLRDRGEQY
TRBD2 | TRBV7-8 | ASSSGLAGGISTDTQY
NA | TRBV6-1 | ASSDYSGANVLT
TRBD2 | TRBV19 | ASSTGLAGNEQF
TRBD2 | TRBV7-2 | ASSLLAGGHGDTQY
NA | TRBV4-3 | ASSQVATDNEQF
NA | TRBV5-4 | ASSHREANSPLH